This is a list of T cell receptor beta chains from one sample in a study of OX40 agonist ivuxolimab in advanced cancers. Assay: immunoSEQ multiplex PCR; the TCRdb copy retains only in-frame clones and omits some. The repertoire includes some 77,000 clones, about 92% of them detected once, and 4.5% to 5% sits in the top ten. The source was CD4+ or CD8+ T cells sorted from blood, collected in a trial of the OX40 agonist ivuxolimab. All receptors derive from an adult with an advanced solid tumor such as melanoma, head and neck, liver or kidney cancer. The CDR3 runs from the conserved cysteine through the conserved F or W. D genes are given only for firm matches. Expanded clones get a size class; other rows say once, few or many, or leave the size out.

size	V	length	J	D	CDR3	DNA
.	TRBV11-3	14	TRBJ2-1	TRBD2	CASSLDGGANEQFF	TGTGCCAGCAGCTTAGACGGGGGGGCGAATGAGCAGTTCTTC
.	TRBV6-5	15	TRBJ1-1	.	CASSYSRRRNTEAFF	TGTGCCAGCAGTTACTCGAGACGGCGGAACACTGAAGCTTTCTTT
.	TRBV29-1	12	TRBJ2-7	TRBD2	CSVVAGVNEQYF	TGCAGCGTTGTAGCGGGGGTCAACGAGCAGTACTTC
.	TRBV27	16	TRBJ2-1	TRBD2	CASSTIRGRVNNEQFF	TGTGCCAGCAGTACAATTCGCGGGAGGGTTAACAATGAGCAGTTCTTC
.	TRBV11-3	15	TRBJ2-7	.	CASSLGLADSYEQYF	TGTGCCAGCAGCTTAGGCTTAGCAGACTCCTACGAGCAGTACTTC
once	TRBV28	15	TRBJ2-7	TRBD1	CASSSQGGSGYEQYF	TGTGCCAGCAGTTCGCAAGGGGGCTCGGGTTACGAGCAGTACTTC
.	TRBV19	13	TRBJ2-7	TRBD2	CASSPGLVGEQYF	TGTGCCAGTAGTCCGGGACTAGTGGGCGAGCAGTACTTC
once	TRBV15	12	TRBJ1-1	.	CATSRDDREAFF	TGTGCCACCAGCAGGGACGACAGAGAAGCTTTCTTT
.	TRBV4-3	13	TRBJ1-5	.	CASSQGLNQPQHF	TGCGCCAGCAGCCAAGGTCTGAATCAGCCCCAGCATTTT
once	TRBV5-8	15	TRBJ1-5	TRBD1	CASSRDRAGNQPQHF	TGTGCCAGCAGCCGGGACAGGGCGGGCAATCAGCCCCAGCATTTT
.	TRBV5-1	14	TRBJ2-5	TRBD2	CASSFTSVQETQYF	TGCGCCAGCAGCTTTACTAGCGTACAAGAGACCCAGTACTTC
.	TRBV7-9	12	TRBJ2-7	.	CASSVGNSGQYF	TGTGCCAGCAGCGTTGGGAACTCTGGGCAGTACTTC
.	TRBV5-5	15	TRBJ1-4	.	CASSRQQGNNEKLFF	TGTGCCAGCAGCCGTCAACAGGGAAACAATGAAAAACTGTTTTTT
.	TRBV10-1	13	TRBJ2-3	.	CASSDRGTDTQYF	TGCGCCAGCAGTGATAGGGGCACAGATACGCAGTATTTT
.	TRBV28	11	TRBJ2-5	.	CASSFEETQYF	TGTGCCAGCAGTTTCGAAGAGACCCAGTACTTC
.	TRBV5-4	17	TRBJ2-3	TRBD2	CASSFPLAGGSTDTQYF	TGTGCCAGCAGCTTTCCCCTAGCGGGGGGCAGCACAGATACGCAGTATTTT
.	TRBV7-2	16	TRBJ2-1	TRBD2	CASSLPSGRRYNEQFF	TGTGCCAGCAGCTTACCTAGCGGGAGGCGCTACAATGAGCAGTTCTTC
.	TRBV6-5	15	TRBJ1-3	.	CASSSGFFSGNTIYF	TGTGCCAGCAGTTCGGGTTTCTTCTCTGGAAACACCATATATTTT
.	TRBV5-1	14	TRBJ1-2	.	CASRLTDSNYGYTF	TGCGCCAGCCGGTTGACAGACAGCAACTATGGCTACACCTTC
.	TRBV13	13	TRBJ2-2	.	CASSLADTGELFF	TGTGCCAGCAGCTTAGCAGACACCGGGGAGCTGTTTTTT
.	TRBV28	15	TRBJ1-3	.	CASRNGGTSGNTIYF	TGTGCCAGCAGAAATGGGGGGACAAGCGGAAACACCATATATTTT
.	TRBV19	13	TRBJ1-2	.	CASSTTVLYGYTF	TGTGCCAGTAGTACGACAGTTTTGTATGGCTACACCTTC
.	TRBV4-1	16	TRBJ2-1	TRBD1	CASSQTPGQGYNEQFF	TGCGCCAGCAGCCAAACCCCGGGACAGGGGTACAATGAGCAGTTCTTC
.	TRBV29-1	12	TRBJ1-1	.	CSAGTSNTEAFF	TGCAGCGCTGGGACATCGAACACTGAAGCTTTCTTT
.	TRBV20-1	11	TRBJ2-7	.	CSARDNYEQYF	TGCAGTGCACGGGATAATTACGAGCAGTACTTC
.	TRBV30	14	TRBJ2-5	TRBD1	CAWSGDRGVETQYF	TGTGCCTGGAGTGGGGACAGGGGGGTAGAGACCCAGTACTTC
.	TRBV30	12	TRBJ1-5	.	CAWSVPGQPQHF	TGTGCCTGGAGTGTACCCGGTCAGCCCCAGCATTTT
.	TRBV29-1	11	TRBJ2-5	.	CSGGRWETQYF	TGCAGCGGGGGAAGGTGGGAGACCCAGTACTTC
.	TRBV28	11	TRBJ1-1	.	CASSPETEAFF	TGTGCCAGCAGTCCAGAGACTGAAGCTTTCTTT
.	TRBV28	13	TRBJ2-5	.	CASSFGAAVEQYF	TGTGCCAGCAGTTTTGGAGCAGCGGTTGAGCAGTACTTC
once	TRBV28	14	TRBJ1-6	.	CASSLAGYNSPLHF	TGTGCCAGCAGTTTGGCAGGCTATAATTCACCCCTCCACTTT
once	TRBV2	14	TRBJ1-5	.	CASSRTDSNQPQHF	TGTGCCAGCAGTAGGACTGATAGCAATCAGCCCCAGCATTTT
.	TRBV2	15	TRBJ1-5	.	CASSEEGDYNQPQHF	TGTGCCAGCAGTGAAGAAGGGGATTACAATCAGCCCCAGCATTTT
once	TRBV7-2	15	TRBJ2-1	TRBD1	CASSLGTGTVNEQFF	TGTGCCAGCAGCTTAGGCACGGGGACAGTGAATGAGCAGTTCTTC
once	TRBV5-1	15	TRBJ1-3	.	CASSLNGPSGNTIYF	TGCGCCAGCAGCTTGAACGGACCCTCTGGAAACACCATATATTTT
.	TRBV5-4	16	TRBJ2-4	TRBD1	CASSLVGQGIKNIQYF	TGTGCCAGCAGCTTGGTGGGACAGGGGATCAAAAACATTCAGTACTTC
.	TRBV29-1	15	TRBJ2-5	.	CSVEGNRTPRLSQYF	TGCAGCGTTGAGGGGAACAGGACCCCCCGGTTATCCCAGTACTTC
.	TRBV6-5	15	TRBJ2-7	.	CASSYANRGLGKLYF	TGTGCCAGCAGTTACGCCAACCGAGGTTTAGGGAAGCTTTACTTC
.	TRBV18	14	TRBJ1-5	.	CASSLDRSNQPQHF	TGTGCCAGCTCACTTGACAGGTCAAATCAGCCCCAGCATTTT
few	TRBV5-6	15	TRBJ2-7	TRBD1	CASSTKTGGILTEYF	TGTGCCAGCAGCACCAAGACAGGGGGCATACTAACGGAGTACTTC
.	TRBV7-2	13	TRBJ2-1	TRBD2	CASSGRVRNEQFF	TGTGCCAGCAGTGGGAGGGTTAGGAATGAGCAGTTCTTC